Each of the 15 T cell receptor beta chains below was sequenced from the same sample in a study of T cell responses to AZD1222 COVID-19 vaccine. Clones were read by immunoSEQ multiplex PCR, and TCRdb kept only the in-frame ones, dropping some. This sample carries 95,000 to 150,000 clones, 75% to 90% of them seen once, and the ten largest clones take under 4%. Sequenced here: peripheral blood, sampled on day 0 of AZD1222 vaccination. Receptor source: an adult in good health.

The genes are TRBV7-2 and TRBJ2-7; D is undetermined. Germline CDR1 is SGHTA and CDR2 is FQGNSA. The V gene lost 1 base and the J gene lost 0 bases, with 10 bases spanning the gap. This CDR3 spans 15 amino acids. The CDR3 coding sequence is TGTGCCAGCAGCTTAGAGAAAGTACCCTCCTACGAGCAGTACTTC. Translating gives CASSLEKVPSYEQYF.

Note on this clone: One junction end disagrees with the germline gene, perhaps due to a read error. The chain recombines TRBV2 with TRBJ2-2, with D unresolved. Germline V CDR1 and CDR2: SNHLY, FYNNEI. The CDR3 totals 14 residues. CDR3 bases: TGTGCCAGCAGTGAAGTAACGAACTCCGGGGAGCTGTTTTTT. This sequence encodes CASSEVTNSGELFF.

The chain carries TRBV30 and TRBJ2-6; 8 bases agree with TRBD2. Germline CDR1 reads GTSNPN; CDR2 reads SVGIG (reference sequence). CDR3 length equals 16 residues. V lost 2 bases to trimming and J lost 0 bases; unmatched junction nucleotides: 3. The CDR3 DNA reads as TGTGCCTGGAGTACCCGGGGGGGCTCTGGGGCCAACGTCCTGACTTTC. It codes for CAWSTRGGSGANVLTF. The full variable domain, its missing parts supplied by reference TRBV30 and TRBJ2-6, is SQTIHQWPATLVQPVGSPLSLECTVEGTSNPNLYWYRQAAGRGLQLLFYSVGIGQISSEVPQNLSASRPQDRQFILSSKKLLLSDSGFYLCAWSTRGGSGANVLTFGAGSRLTVL.

V usage is TRBV29-1 and J usage is TRBJ2-7, with D possibly TRBD1 on 5 matching bases. V lost 3 bases and J 2 bases, leaving 11 bases between the germline ends. This CDR3 comprises 13 residues. Germline-derived CDR1 and CDR2 are SQVTM and ANQGSEA. CDR3 residues: CSVDSAGTYEQYF. The CDR3 DNA sequence: TGCAGCGTTGACTCGGCAGGGACCTACGAGCAGTACTTC.

J is TRBJ1-2 and V is TRBV28; D remains ambiguous. Germline V gene lookup returns CDR1 MDHEN and CDR2 SYDVKM. Deletions cut 8 bases from V and 4 bases from J, with 11 bases between. This CDR3 contains 12 residues. For the CDR3, the DNA is TGTGCCAGCCTCCAAGGAACCTATGGCTACACCTTC. It specifies CASLQGTYGYTF.

About this clone: Other DNA sequences of this sample code for an identical CDR3. V and J are TRBV28 and TRBJ2-1; no clear D. The ends were cut back, 1 base at V and 0 bases at J, with 7 bases in the middle. The CDR3 contains 15 residues. Germline V gene sequence: CDR1 MDHEN, CDR2 SYDVKM. CDR3 sequence reads: CASSLFRSSYNEQFF. CDR3 DNA: TGTGCCAGCAGTTTATTCAGGAGCTCCTACAATGAGCAGTTCTTC.

This clone was detected only once. This rearrangement joins TRBV3-1 (or the pseudogene TRBV3-2) to TRBJ1-2; D is uncertain. V was trimmed by 0 bases and J by 4 bases, leaving 9 bases between them. Germline V CDR1 and CDR2: LGHDT, YNNKEL (reference sequence). CDR3 length: 14 residues. The CDR3 region has the DNA TGTGCCAGCAGCCAAGATGGCAGGACCTATGGCTACACCTTC. Its translation: CASSQDGRTYGYTF.

This CDR3 reads CASSAENTGELFF. CDR3 in DNA: TGTGCCAGCAGCGCAGAGAACACCGGGGAGCTGTTTTTT. The chain combines TRBV9 with TRBJ2-2; D unresolved. The CDR3 runs 13 residues. V shed 3 bases and J shed 1 base, with 4 bases lying between them. CDR1 is SGDLS and CDR2 is YYNGEE in the germline V gene.

This chain's CDR3 is CASSFGREVRNEQFF. The DNA for the CDR3 is TGTGCCAGCAGCTTTGGACGGGAGGTGAGGAATGAGCAGTTCTTC. The rearrangement links TRBV6-5 to TRBJ2-1; 7 bases align to TRBD2. V trimming: 6 bases; J trimming: 7 bases; junction bases outside the gene matches: 12. The CDR3 is made up of 15 amino acids. CDR1 MNHEY and CDR2 SVGAGI come from the germline V gene.

This sequence joins TRBV28 and TRBJ1-5; D gene ambiguous. There are 12 residues in the CDR3. Germline-derived CDR1 and CDR2 are MDHEN and SYDVKM. V lost 1 base and J 7 bases, leaving 5 bases between the germline ends. The CDR3 nucleotides read TGTGCCAGCAGTTTATATCCACAGCCCCAGCATTTT. It codes for CASSLYPQPQHF.

The J gene is TRBJ2-2, the V gene TRBV30; D is uncertain. Trimming removed 5 bases from V and 4 bases from J, with 11 bases in between. The germline CDR1 and CDR2 sequences are GTSNPN and SVGIG (reference sequence). The length of the CDR3 is 13 residues. CDR3 in DNA: TGTGCCTGGGATAAGGGCGGCACCGGGGAGCTGTTTTTT. Translated: CAWDKGGTGELFF. Drawing the rest from reference TRBV30 and TRBJ2-2, the complete variable domain is SQTIHQWPATLVQPVGSPLSLECTVEGTSNPNLYWYRQAAGRGLQLLFYSVGIGQISSEVPQNLSASRPQDRQFILSSKKLLLSDSGFYLCAWDKGGTGELFFGEGSRLTVL.

This chain joins TRBV10-2 and TRBJ1-2; TRBD1 matches 7 bases. The CDR3 spans 13 residues. CDR1 is WSHSY and CDR2 is SAAADI in the germline V gene. V shed 6 bases, J shed 6 bases, and the junction held 7 bases outside the gene matches. The CDR3 coding sequence is TGCGCCAGCAGCTTTACAGGGGCTAATGGCTACACCTTC. Its translation: CASSFTGANGYTF.

The genes are TRBV4-3 and TRBJ1-2, with D tentatively TRBD1 (5 bases). Germline values: CDR1 LGHNA, CDR2 YSLEER. Trimming shortened V by 2 bases and J by 5 bases, and 18 bases separated the two germline ends. CDR3 length equals 16 residues. DNA for the CDR3: TGCGCCAGCAGCCAACTACGCGACAGCTTTTGGTATGGCTACACCTTC. Translation gives CASSQLRDSFWYGYTF.

The chain recombines TRBV5-8 with TRBJ2-7, with D possibly being TRBD1 (5 bases). The CDR3 spans 13 residues. Germline CDR1 SGHTS, CDR2 YDEGEE. V shed 2 bases and J shed 0 bases, with 6 bases lying between them. DNA of the CDR3: TGTGCCAGCAGCTTTCAGGGCTCCTACGAGCAGTACTTC. The encoded protein is CASSFQGSYEQYF. The whole variable domain, filled in from reference TRBV5-8 and TRBJ2-7, reads EAGVTQSPTHLIKTRGQQATLRCSPISGHTSVYWYQQALGLGLQFLLWYDEGEERNRGNFPPRFSGRQFPNYSSELNVNALELEDSALYLCASSFQGSYEQYFGPGTRLTVT.

The chain couples TRBV7-9 to TRBJ1-5; a possible D gene is TRBD1 (5 bases). The CDR3 consists of 14 residues. The germline CDR1 and CDR2 sequences are SEHNR and FQNEAQ (reference sequence). V was clipped by 4 bases and J by 9 bases, with 16 bases between them. The CDR3 DNA follows: TGTGCCAGCAGCTCCGGGACCGCCAGTCCGCCCCAGCATTTT. Translating gives CASSSGTASPPQHF.